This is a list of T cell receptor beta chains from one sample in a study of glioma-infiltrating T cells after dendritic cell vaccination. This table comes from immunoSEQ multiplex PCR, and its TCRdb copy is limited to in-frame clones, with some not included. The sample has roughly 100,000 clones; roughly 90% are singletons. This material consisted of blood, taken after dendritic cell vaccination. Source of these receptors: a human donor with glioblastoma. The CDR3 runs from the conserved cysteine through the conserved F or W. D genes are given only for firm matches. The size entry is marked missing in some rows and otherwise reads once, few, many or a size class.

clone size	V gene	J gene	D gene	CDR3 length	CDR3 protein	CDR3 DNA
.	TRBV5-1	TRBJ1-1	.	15	CASSGEPGLNTEAFF	TGCGCCAGCAGTGGGGAGCCAGGCTTGAACACTGAAGCTTTCTTT
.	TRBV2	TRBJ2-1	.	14	CASSEVARGNEQFF	TGTGCCAGCAGTGAAGTAGCGAGAGGCAATGAGCAGTTCTTC
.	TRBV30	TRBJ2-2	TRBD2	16	CAWSVGTSGSAGELFF	TGTGCCTGGAGTGTAGGAACTAGCGGGAGCGCCGGGGAGCTGTTTTTT
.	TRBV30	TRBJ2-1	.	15	CAWSVGGSRYNEQFF	TGTGCCTGGAGTGTAGGAGGATCCAGGTACAATGAGCAGTTCTTC
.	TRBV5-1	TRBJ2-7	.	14	CASSPSSADYEQYF	TGCGCCAGCAGCCCATCTAGCGCGGACTACGAGCAGTACTTC
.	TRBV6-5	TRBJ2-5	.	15	CASSYAGATRETQYF	TGTGCCAGCAGTTACGCGGGGGCCACCAGGGAGACCCAGTACTTC
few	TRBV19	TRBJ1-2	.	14	CATETAAVPYGYTF	TGTGCCACCGAAACCGCCGCAGTTCCGTATGGCTACACCTTC
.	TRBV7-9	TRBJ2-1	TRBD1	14	CASRAGTDYNEQFF	TGTGCCAGCAGGGCCGGGACAGACTACAATGAGCAGTTCTTC
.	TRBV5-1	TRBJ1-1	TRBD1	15	CASSTRQGMNTEAFF	TGCGCCAGCAGCACCCGACAGGGAATGAACACTGAAGCTTTCTTT
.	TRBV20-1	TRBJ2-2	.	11	CSATRSGELFF	TGCAGTGCAACTAGATCCGGGGAGCTGTTTTTT
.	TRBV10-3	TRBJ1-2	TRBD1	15	CAISGWDRDNYGYTF	TGTGCCATCAGTGGCTGGGACAGGGATAACTATGGCTACACCTTC
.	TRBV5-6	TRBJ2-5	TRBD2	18	CASSFRRTGLARQETQYF	TGTGCCAGCAGCTTCCGCCGGACGGGACTAGCGAGGCAAGAGACCCAGTACTTC
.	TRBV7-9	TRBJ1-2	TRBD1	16	CASSPGTGGFDYGYTF	TGTGCCAGCAGCCCCGGGACAGGGGGCTTTGACTATGGCTACACCTTC
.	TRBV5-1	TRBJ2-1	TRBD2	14	CASRVAGETNEQFF	TGCGCCAGCAGGGTAGCGGGAGAAACGAATGAGCAGTTCTTC
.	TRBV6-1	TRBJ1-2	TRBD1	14	CASSEVTGDYGYTF	TGTGCCAGCAGTGAAGTGACAGGGGACTATGGCTACACCTTC
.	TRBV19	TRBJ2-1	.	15	CASSIPRTGYNEQFF	TGTGCCAGTAGTATTCCCCGGACTGGCTACAATGAGCAGTTCTTC